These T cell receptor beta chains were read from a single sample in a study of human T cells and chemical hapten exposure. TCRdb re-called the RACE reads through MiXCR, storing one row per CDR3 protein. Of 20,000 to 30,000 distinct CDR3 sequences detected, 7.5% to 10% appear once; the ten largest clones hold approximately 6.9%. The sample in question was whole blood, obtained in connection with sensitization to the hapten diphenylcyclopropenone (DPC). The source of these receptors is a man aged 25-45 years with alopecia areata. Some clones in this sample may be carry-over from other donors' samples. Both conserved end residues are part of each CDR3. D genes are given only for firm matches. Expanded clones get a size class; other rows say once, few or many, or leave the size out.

DNA: TGCAGTGCTAGAGGTGCGGGGAGACATGAGCAGTTCTTC
CDR3: CSARGAGRHEQFF
J: TRBJ2-1
D: .
size: many
V: TRBV20-1

DNA: TGTGCCAGCAGGGACGCCCGCATCCAAGAGACCCAGTACTTC
CDR3: CASRDARIQETQYF
J: TRBJ2-5
D: .
size: few
V: TRBV2

DNA: TGCAGCGTTGAAGATCCAGGGGGGCAGATCTACAATGAGCAGTTCTTC
CDR3: CSVEDPGGQIYNEQFF
J: TRBJ2-1
D: .
size: .
V: TRBV29-1

DNA: TGTGCCAGCAGCTTAGTCGAGATGATGACCGGGGAGCTGTTTTTT
CDR3: CASSLVEMMTGELFF
J: TRBJ2-2
D: .
size: few
V: TRBV11-3

DNA: TGTGCCAGCAGCCCAGGTAGCGGACTCTACCAAGAGACCCAGTACTTC
CDR3: CASSPGSGLYQETQYF
J: TRBJ2-5
D: .
size: .
V: TRBV11-2

DNA: TGTGCCAGCAGTTCTGGGGACTTTAGCAATCAGCCCCAGCATTTT
CDR3: CASSSGDFSNQPQHF
J: TRBJ1-5
D: .
size: many
V: TRBV28

DNA: TGTGCCAGCAGCTTAGCAGGGGAGTCCTACGAGCAGTACTTC
CDR3: CASSLAGESYEQYF
J: TRBJ2-7
D: .
size: many
V: TRBV11-2

DNA: TGTGCCAGCAGTCGTCTAGCGGGAGGGCCAGTATCCGAGCAGTACTTC
CDR3: CASSRLAGGPVSEQYF
J: TRBJ2-7
D: TRBD2
size: many
V: TRBV6-5

DNA: TGTGCCAGCAGCTTAGAAGGGACAGGGAATAATTCACCCCTCCACTTT
CDR3: CASSLEGTGNNSPLHF
J: TRBJ1-6
D: TRBD1
size: many
V: TRBV7-2

DNA: TGTGCCAGCAGCCAAGGGCTGAGCGGGGCCTACACCGGGGAGCTGTTTTTT
CDR3: CASSQGLSGAYTGELFF
J: TRBJ2-2
D: TRBD2
size: .
V: TRBV3-1

DNA: TGTGTCAGCAGCCTGACAGGGAGTGACAGCGGGGGAGAGACCCAGTACTTC
CDR3: CVSSLTGSDSGGETQYF
J: TRBJ2-5
D: .
size: .
V: TRBV11-1

DNA: TGTGCCAGCAGCGTAGACGGAGGAGCCAAAAACATTCAGTACTTC
CDR3: CASSVDGGAKNIQYF
J: TRBJ2-4
D: .
size: many
V: TRBV9

DNA: TGTGCCAGTAGTATAGCGACAGGGGGCCGCACAGATACGCAGTATTTT
CDR3: CASSIATGGRTDTQYF
J: TRBJ2-3
D: TRBD1
size: many
V: TRBV19

DNA: TGTGCCAGCAGCTTAGTGGCAGGGACTGGGGCCAACGTCCTGACTTTC
CDR3: CASSLVAGTGANVLTF
J: TRBJ2-6
D: .
size: many
V: TRBV7-6

DNA: TGCAGCGTTTCAGGGGGCCAAGATACGCAGTATTTT
CDR3: CSVSGGQDTQYF
J: TRBJ2-3
D: TRBD1
size: many
V: TRBV29-1

DNA: TGCGCCAGCAGCCCGGAGGGGGGCTATAATTCACCCCTCCACTTT
CDR3: CASSPEGGYNSPLHF
J: TRBJ1-6
D: .
size: many
V: TRBV4-1

DNA: TGCAGTGCTAGAGGCCCCGGGGACAGCCCTGGAAACACCATATATTTT
CDR3: CSARGPGDSPGNTIYF
J: TRBJ1-3
D: TRBD1
size: many
V: TRBV20-1

DNA: TGTGCCAGCAGTTGGGGACAGGACAATCAGCCCCAGCATTTT
CDR3: CASSWGQDNQPQHF
J: TRBJ1-5
D: TRBD1
size: many
V: TRBV6-2/TRBV6-3

DNA: TGTGCCAGCAGCTCCCGGACAGCCACCTACGAGCAGTACTTC
CDR3: CASSSRTATYEQYF
J: TRBJ2-7
D: .
size: many
V: TRBV3-1

DNA: TGTGCCAGCAGCTTACCCCGAGCGGGGTGGGGCCAAGAGACCCAGTACTTC
CDR3: CASSLPRAGWGQETQYF
J: TRBJ2-5
D: TRBD2
size: many
V: TRBV7-6

DNA: TGCGCCAGCAGCCAAGATTCGGGACCAGCCCAGATCGTTCAGTACTTC
CDR3: CASSQDSGPAQIVQYF
J: TRBJ2-4
D: .
size: .
V: TRBV4-3

DNA: TGTGCCAGTAGTCCGAGCCCAACTAACTATGGCTACACCTTC
CDR3: CASSPSPTNYGYTF
J: TRBJ1-2
D: .
size: many
V: TRBV19

DNA: TGTGCCAGCAGGGAGCGGGAATTGCAGTTCTTC
CDR3: CASRERELQFF
J: TRBJ2-1
D: TRBD2
size: many
V: TRBV6-2/TRBV6-3

DNA: TGTGCCAGCAGCTCTCAGGAGAACACTGAAGCTTTCTTT
CDR3: CASSSQENTEAFF
J: TRBJ1-1
D: .
size: few
V: TRBV7-2

DNA: TGCAGCGTTGAAAACAGCGGTGCCTTCTACTTC
CDR3: CSVENSGAFYF
J: TRBJ2-7
D: .
size: .
V: TRBV29-1

DNA: TGTGCCAGCAGCCTTCTACAGGGGAACGAGCAGTACTTC
CDR3: CASSLLQGNEQYF
J: TRBJ2-7
D: TRBD1
size: many
V: TRBV7-9

DNA: TGTGCCGTCCACCACGGGGGGACCGGGGAGCTGTTTTTT
CDR3: CAVHHGGTGELFF
J: TRBJ2-2
D: TRBD2
size: many
V: TRBV11-3

DNA: TGCGCCAGCAGCCCTGGACAGGGACCAGATACGCAGTATTTT
CDR3: CASSPGQGPDTQYF
J: TRBJ2-3
D: TRBD1
size: many
V: TRBV4-1